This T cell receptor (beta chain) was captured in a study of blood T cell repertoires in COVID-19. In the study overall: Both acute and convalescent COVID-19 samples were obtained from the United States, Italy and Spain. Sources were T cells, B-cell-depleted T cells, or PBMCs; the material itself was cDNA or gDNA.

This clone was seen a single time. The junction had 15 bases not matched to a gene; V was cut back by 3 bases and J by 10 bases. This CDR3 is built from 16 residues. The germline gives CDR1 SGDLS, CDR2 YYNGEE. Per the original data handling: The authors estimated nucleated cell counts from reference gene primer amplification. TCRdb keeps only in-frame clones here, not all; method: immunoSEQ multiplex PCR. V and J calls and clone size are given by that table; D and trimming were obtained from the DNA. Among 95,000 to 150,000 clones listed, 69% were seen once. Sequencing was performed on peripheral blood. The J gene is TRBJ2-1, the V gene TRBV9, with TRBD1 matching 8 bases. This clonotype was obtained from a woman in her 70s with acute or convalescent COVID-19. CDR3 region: CASSAKGLVPGGEQFF. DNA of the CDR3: TGTGCCAGCAGCGCCAAGGGACTGGTCCCAGGGGGCGAGCAGTTCTTC.